This T cell receptor (beta chain) was found in a study of cytomegalovirus exposure and HLA in healthy donors. V was cut by 5 bases and J by 0 bases, with 28 bases left in between. This CDR3 comprises 21 residues. Per germline, CDR1 SGHVS and CDR2 FNYEAQ. It was with 60 Vbeta and 13 Jbeta primers that the PCR ran. Repertoires were generated with immunoSEQ multiplex PCR, while TCRdb's copy carries only in-frame clones and drops some. The table records 100,000 or so clones, approximately 16% of them present only once. The TCR was taken from a female donor in good health and CMV-seronegative. Sequencing was done on a sample of PBMCs. The V and J genes are TRBV7-6 and TRBJ1-4, with D possibly TRBD1 on 5 matching bases. CDR3 amino acids: CASSPQRGAGMDPATNEKLFF. The CDR3 DNA follows: TGTGCCAGCAGCCCCCAACGCGGGGCAGGGATGGATCCGGCAACTAATGAAAAACTGTTTTTT.